The entry below gives a single T cell receptor (beta chain) sequence along with its context. A multiplex PCR was run with 60 Vbeta primers and 13 Jbeta primers. TCRdb keeps only in-frame clones here, not all; method: immunoSEQ multiplex PCR. The profile covers roughly 100,000 clones, with 70% to 80% appearing a single time and 3.5% to 4% taken by the ten largest. This specimen belongs to a study of cytomegalovirus exposure and HLA in healthy donors. CDR1 is SGDLS and CDR2 is YYNGEE in the germline V gene. With V trimmed by 4 bases and J by 8 bases, 6 bases remained unmatched. The CDR3 sequence is 14 residues long.

The sequencing input was PBMCs. This clonotype was sampled from a man between 60 and 70 years old in good health and CMV-seronegative. The rearrangement uses TRBV9 and TRBJ1-6, with 7 bases lining up with TRBD1. CDR3 in DNA: TGTGCCAGCAGCTTTTCCGGGACAGATTCACCCCTCCACTTT. The encoded protein is CASSFSGTDSPLHF.